This T cell receptor beta chain is from a study of shared clonotypes between healthy human individuals. Trimming left V 4 bases short and J 6 bases short, with 12 bases between. Per germline, CDR1 MDHEN and CDR2 SYDVKM. The CDR3 is made up of 14 amino acids. Study-wide points: Shared clonotypes: roughly 4.7% naive CD4, approximately 3.4% naive CD8, under 2.5% memory CD4, approximately 0.37% memory CD8. Naive subsets generally had larger estimated richness than memory subsets.

In the case of this clone: Its antigen remains unidentified.

Sequencing used immunoSEQ multiplex PCR; TCRdb keeps in-frame clones, though not all of them. The sample includes roughly 660,000 clones, less than 95% seen only once; the top ten take about a third. The V gene is TRBV28, the J gene TRBJ1-4; weak D call: TRBD1 (5 bases). Material: memory CD8+ T cells from PBMCs. The subset was: CD45RO+ cells pooled with CCR7-negative TemRA cells. The sequence derives from a man aged 18 to 30 in good health. Some clones in this sample may be carry-over from other donors' samples. The CDR3 loop is CASSSTPGYEKLFF. In DNA form, the CDR3 reads TGTGCCAGCAGTTCCACCCCAGGGTATGAAAAACTGTTTTTT.